The source of this TCR beta chain is a study of vaccination effects on CD4 cells after COVID-19. A note on this clone: Its antigen is unidentified.

Sequencing used immunoSEQ multiplex PCR; TCRdb keeps in-frame clones, though not all of them. The profile shows over 25,000 clones, about four fifths of them singletons. Germline lookup yields CDR1 SNHLY and CDR2 FYNNEI. The length of the CDR3 is 15 residues. Losses at the gene ends were 8 bases for V and 9 bases for J; bases not matched to a gene: 15. In the ViraFEST assay, antigen-specific CD4+ clonotypes were identified by expansion after peptide-pool stimulation. It was after 10 days of culture that CD4+ T cells were isolated. Each person got two doses of an mRNA SARS-CoV-2 vaccine, BNT162b2 or mRNA-1273. Each vaccine recipient was nucleocapsid antibody negative and had no prior SARS-CoV-2 infection. The authors replaced half the medium with IL-2 medium on days 3 and 7. Overall study results and limits: Clones of infection and vaccine origin contracted markedly late after vaccination.

This chain uses TRBV2 with TRBJ2-1; 8 bases line up with TRBD2. The receptor comes from a human donor who received a COVID-19 vaccine. Some clones in this sample may be carry-over from other donors' samples. This sample comprised CD4+ T cells from PBMCs cultured with HCoV-NL63 spike peptides, obtained after COVID-19 vaccination. This chain's CDR3 is CASRSISGDSGEQFF. DNA of the CDR3: TGTGCCAGCCGATCGATTAGCGGGGATAGCGGTGAGCAGTTCTTC.